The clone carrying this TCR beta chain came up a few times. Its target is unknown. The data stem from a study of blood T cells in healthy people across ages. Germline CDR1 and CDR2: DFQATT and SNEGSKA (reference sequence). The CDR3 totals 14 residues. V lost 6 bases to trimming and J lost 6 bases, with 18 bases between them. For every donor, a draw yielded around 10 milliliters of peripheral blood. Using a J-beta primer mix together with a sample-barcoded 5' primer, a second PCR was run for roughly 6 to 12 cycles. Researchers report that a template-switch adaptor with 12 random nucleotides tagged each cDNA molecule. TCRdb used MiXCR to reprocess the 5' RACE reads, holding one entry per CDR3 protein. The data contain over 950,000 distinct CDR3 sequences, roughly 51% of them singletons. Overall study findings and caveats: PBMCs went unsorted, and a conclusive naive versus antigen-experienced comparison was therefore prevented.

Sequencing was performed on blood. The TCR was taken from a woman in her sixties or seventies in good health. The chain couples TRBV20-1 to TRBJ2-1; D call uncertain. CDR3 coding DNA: TGCAGTGCCCCCTTCGTAGTTAGTGGCAATGAGCAGTTCTTC. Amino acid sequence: CSAPFVVSGNEQFF.